This is a list of T cell receptor beta chains from one sample in a study of blood T cell repertoires in COVID-19. Profiling relied on immunoSEQ multiplex PCR, and the TCRdb table lists in-frame clones only, not all of them. This table holds about 260,000 clones, about 91% found once. Specimen: PBMCs or T cells enriched from blood (not recorded which). All receptors derive from a man between 35 and 55 years old who had been exposed to COVID-19. Both conserved end residues are part of each CDR3. A D gene is named only where the DNA matches it firmly. Expanded clones get a size class; other rows say once, few or many, or leave the size out.

NA | TRBJ2-1 | TRBD2 | TRBV11-2 | TGTGCCAGCAGCGTGACTAGCGGGGTGTCTGAGCAGTTCTTC | CASSVTSGVSEQFF
NA | TRBJ1-2 | NA | TRBV6-2/TRBV6-3 | TGTGCCAGCAGTTACTCGAAACAGGGCCCCGTCTATGGCTACACCTTC | CASSYSKQGPVYGYTF
NA | TRBJ1-4 | TRBD1 | TRBV6-1 | TGTGCCAGCAGTGACCCGACAGGGTTAGGGGAAAAACTGTTTTTT | CASSDPTGLGEKLFF
NA | TRBJ2-7 | NA | TRBV2 | TGTGCCAGCAGTGAAATCTACGGAGGGCTCCACGAGCAGTACTTC | CASSEIYGGLHEQYF
NA | TRBJ2-5 | NA | TRBV2 | TGTGCCAGCAGTGATGGCGGGGAAGAGACCCAGTACTTC | CASSDGGEETQYF
NA | TRBJ1-2 | NA | TRBV25-1 | TGTGCCAGCAGTCTCGGAGGGGCCGGAGGCTACACCTTC | CASSLGGAGGYTF
NA | TRBJ1-2 | TRBD1 | TRBV7-3 | TGTGCCAGCAGCTTAACCGGGACAGGGGTAACAGGCTACACCTTC | CASSLTGTGVTGYTF
NA | TRBJ2-7 | TRBD2 | TRBV5-6 | TGTGCCAGCAGCTTGACTAGCGGGGCCTCCTACGAGCAGTACTTC | CASSLTSGASYEQYF
NA | TRBJ2-7 | NA | TRBV3-1/TRBV3-2 | TGTGCCAGCAGCCAAGTAACAGGTTTCGCCTACGAGCAGTACTTC | CASSQVTGFAYEQYF
NA | TRBJ2-7 | TRBD1 | TRBV19 | TGTGCCAGTAGTCCTCGGACAGGGGCCGAGCAGTACTTC | CASSPRTGAEQYF
NA | TRBJ2-7 | NA | TRBV2 | TGTGCCAGCAGTGACAGGGCAGGGCTTTTTTACGAGCAGTACTTC | CASSDRAGLFYEQYF
once | TRBJ1-4 | NA | TRBV7-9 | TGTGCCAGCAGCTTAGTGACAGGTTCGAATGAAAAACTGTTTTTT | CASSLVTGSNEKLFF
NA | TRBJ1-3 | NA | TRBV9 | TGTGCCAGCAGCGTAGCTTTGGGGGGGACTGGAAACACCATATATTTT | CASSVALGGTGNTIYF
NA | TRBJ1-2 | NA | TRBV28 | TGTGCCAGCGCCCCCCCCGGGGGTAACTATGGCTACACCTTC | CASAPPGGNYGYTF
NA | TRBJ2-2 | TRBD2 | TRBV11-1 | TGTGCCAGCAGCTTGGGACTAGCGGGAGTCACCGGGGAGCTGTTTTTT | CASSLGLAGVTGELFF
NA | TRBJ1-6 | TRBD1 | TRBV5-1 | TGCGCCAGCAGCTTGGGACAGGGGGGTTCACCCCTCCACTTT | CASSLGQGGSPLHF
NA | TRBJ2-1 | TRBD1 | TRBV9 | TGTGCCAGCAGCCAGGGACAGGGGATCTACAATGAGCAGTTCTTC | CASSQGQGIYNEQFF
NA | TRBJ1-3 | NA | TRBV4-1 | TGCGCCAGCAGCCAGAACCGGGGGGGAAACACCATATATTTT | CASSQNRGGNTIYF
NA | TRBJ2-2 | NA | TRBV7-2 | TGTGCCAGCAGCCGCCAAGGGGATACCGGGGAGCTGTTTTTT | CASSRQGDTGELFF
NA | TRBJ2-7 | NA | TRBV7-9 | TGTGCCAGCAGCTTGCTCTCGACAGGATCGAGGGTCGAGCAGTACTTC | CASSLLSTGSRVEQYF
NA | TRBJ1-2 | NA | TRBV6-5 | TGTGCCAGCTTTTCATTCTCCAGGTACTATGGCTACACCTTC | CASFSFSRYYGYTF
NA | TRBJ1-2 | NA | TRBV18 | TGTGCCAGCTCACCGAAAAAGGACAGCGTCTATGGCTACACCTTC | CASSPKKDSVYGYTF
NA | TRBJ1-3 | TRBD1 | TRBV9 | TGTGCCAGCAGCGTAGGGTGGGACAGGGCTGACTCTGGAAACACCATATATTTT | CASSVGWDRADSGNTIYF
NA | TRBJ2-1 | TRBD2 | TRBV4-3 | TGCGCCAGCAGCCAAGATGGGGGGGTCTACAATGAGCAGTTCTTC | CASSQDGGVYNEQFF
NA | TRBJ1-1 | TRBD1 | TRBV11-2 | TGTGCCAGCAGCCGAGACACAGGGGGCACTGAAGCTTTCTTT | CASSRDTGGTEAFF
NA | TRBJ2-1 | TRBD1 | TRBV7-2 | TGTGCCAGCAGCCCCGGGACAGGGGTGGCAAATGAGCAGTTCTTC | CASSPGTGVANEQFF